The rows below give T cell receptor beta chains drawn from one sample of a study of blood T cell repertoires in COVID-19. The method was immunoSEQ multiplex PCR; TCRdb's version includes in-frame clones alone and lacks a portion of them. The sample records 200,000 or so clones, approximately 80% being singletons. What was sequenced was PBMCs or T cells enriched from blood (not recorded which). The receptors were gathered from a middle-aged woman with acute COVID-19. Both conserved end residues are part of each CDR3. D genes are given only for firm matches. Size is omitted from some rows. Given values are once, few, many or a class for expanded clones.

D gene: TRBD1; J gene: TRBJ1-2; clone size: .; V gene: TRBV6-5; CDR3 length: 15; CDR3 protein: CASSYSTGGSYGYTF; CDR3 DNA: TGTGCCAGCAGTTACTCGACAGGGGGCAGCTATGGCTACACCTTC
D gene: .; J gene: TRBJ1-1; clone size: once; V gene: TRBV5-1; CDR3 length: 14; CDR3 protein: CASSLALGNTEAFF; CDR3 DNA: TGCGCCAGCAGCTTGGCTTTGGGCAACACTGAAGCTTTCTTT
D gene: .; J gene: TRBJ1-5; clone size: few; V gene: TRBV7-2; CDR3 length: 17; CDR3 protein: CASSLALGGAGNQPQHF; CDR3 DNA: TGTGCCAGCAGCTTAGCGCTCGGGGGGGCCGGCAATCAGCCCCAGCATTTT
D gene: TRBD1; J gene: TRBJ1-1; clone size: few; V gene: TRBV7-9; CDR3 length: 14; CDR3 protein: CASSWGTGGTEAFF; CDR3 DNA: TGTGCCAGCAGCTGGGGGACAGGGGGCACTGAAGCTTTCTTT
D gene: .; J gene: TRBJ1-3; clone size: once; V gene: TRBV7-2; CDR3 length: 15; CDR3 protein: CASSLGQGTGNTIYF; CDR3 DNA: TGTGCCAGCAGCTTAGGGCAGGGCACTGGAAACACCATATATTTT
D gene: TRBD1; J gene: TRBJ1-4; clone size: .; V gene: TRBV28; CDR3 length: 16; CDR3 protein: CASSSQDRVREEKLFF; CDR3 DNA: TGTGCCAGCAGTTCCCAAGACAGGGTTCGAGAGGAAAAACTGTTTTTT
D gene: .; J gene: TRBJ1-4; clone size: .; V gene: TRBV11-2; CDR3 length: 15; CDR3 protein: CASSPLQGTNEKLFF; CDR3 DNA: TGTGCCAGCAGCCCCTTACAGGGTACTAATGAAAAACTGTTTTTT
D gene: TRBD2; J gene: TRBJ2-7; clone size: many; V gene: TRBV4-2; CDR3 length: 15; CDR3 protein: CASSHTSGSSYEQYF; CDR3 DNA: TGTGCCAGCAGCCACACTAGCGGGAGCTCCTACGAGCAGTACTTC
D gene: .; J gene: TRBJ1-5; clone size: .; V gene: TRBV5-5; CDR3 length: 15; CDR3 protein: CASSSLTYSNQPQHF; CDR3 DNA: TGTGCCAGCAGCTCCCTGACTTATAGCAATCAGCCCCAGCATTTT
D gene: .; J gene: TRBJ1-6; clone size: .; V gene: TRBV2; CDR3 length: 17; CDR3 protein: CASRPETASSYNSPLHF; CDR3 DNA: TGTGCCAGCAGACCCGAGACAGCTAGCTCCTATAATTCACCCCTCCACTTT
D gene: TRBD1; J gene: TRBJ2-3; clone size: .; V gene: TRBV18; CDR3 length: 16; CDR3 protein: CASSPRGQGSTDTQYF; CDR3 DNA: TGTGCCAGCTCACCACGGGGACAGGGGAGCACAGATACGCAGTATTTT
D gene: .; J gene: TRBJ2-2; clone size: few; V gene: TRBV5-1; CDR3 length: 15; CDR3 protein: CASSLAAGDTGELFF; CDR3 DNA: TGCGCCAGCAGCTTGGCGGCAGGGGACACCGGGGAGCTGTTTTTT
D gene: .; J gene: TRBJ2-4; clone size: .; V gene: TRBV5-4; CDR3 length: 13; CDR3 protein: CASSWTDSNIQYF; CDR3 DNA: TGTGCCAGCAGCTGGACGGACAGTAACATTCAGTACTTC
D gene: .; J gene: TRBJ2-3; clone size: few; V gene: TRBV5-6; CDR3 length: 16; CDR3 protein: CASSFLRGASTDTQYF; CDR3 DNA: TGTGCCAGCAGCTTCCTGCGGGGTGCTAGCACAGATACGCAGTATTTT
D gene: .; J gene: TRBJ2-3; clone size: .; V gene: TRBV2; CDR3 length: 16; CDR3 protein: CASTEQPPSVADTQYF; CDR3 DNA: TGTGCCAGCACCGAGCAGCCTCCGAGCGTGGCAGATACGCAGTATTTT
D gene: .; J gene: TRBJ1-3; clone size: once; V gene: TRBV30; CDR3 length: 13; CDR3 protein: CAWSADSETTIYF; CDR3 DNA: TGTGCCTGGAGTGCTGACTCCGAGACCACCATATATTTT
D gene: .; J gene: TRBJ1-1; clone size: .; V gene: TRBV29-1; CDR3 length: 14; CDR3 protein: CSVDTSGQSTEAFF; CDR3 DNA: TGCAGCGTTGACACCTCGGGACAATCTACTGAAGCTTTCTTT
D gene: TRBD1; J gene: TRBJ1-2; clone size: .; V gene: TRBV6-5; CDR3 length: 15; CDR3 protein: CASSSRTGNLYGYTF; CDR3 DNA: TGTGCCAGCAGTTCACGGACAGGGAACCTCTATGGCTACACCTTC
D gene: .; J gene: TRBJ2-1; clone size: .; V gene: TRBV28; CDR3 length: 14; CDR3 protein: CASIWGESDNEQFF; CDR3 DNA: TGTGCCAGCATATGGGGGGAGTCGGATAATGAGCAGTTCTTC
D gene: .; J gene: TRBJ1-3; clone size: .; V gene: TRBV5-1; CDR3 length: 16; CDR3 protein: CASSPREQSSGNTIYF; CDR3 DNA: TGCGCCAGCAGCCCCAGGGAACAGTCCTCTGGAAACACCATATATTTT
D gene: .; J gene: TRBJ1-1; clone size: .; V gene: TRBV4-3; CDR3 length: 14; CDR3 protein: CASSQPGTNPEAFF; CDR3 DNA: TGCGCCAGCAGCCAACCGGGAACAAACCCTGAAGCTTTCTTT
D gene: .; J gene: TRBJ1-5; clone size: .; V gene: TRBV7-3; CDR3 length: 13; CDR3 protein: CASSQNSNQPQHF; CDR3 DNA: TGTGCCAGCAGCCAGAATAGCAATCAGCCCCAGCATTTT
D gene: TRBD1; J gene: TRBJ2-7; clone size: .; V gene: TRBV18; CDR3 length: 16; CDR3 protein: CASSPEGTGRAYEQYF; CDR3 DNA: TGTGCCAGCTCACCAGAGGGGACAGGGAGGGCCTACGAGCAGTACTTC
D gene: .; J gene: TRBJ2-5; clone size: .; V gene: TRBV18; CDR3 length: 14; CDR3 protein: CASSQTGGGETQYF; CDR3 DNA: TGTGCCAGCTCGCAGACAGGAGGCGGAGAGACCCAGTACTTC
D gene: .; J gene: TRBJ2-3; clone size: .; V gene: TRBV11-2; CDR3 length: 14; CDR3 protein: CASSSRTSTDTQYF; CDR3 DNA: TGTGCCAGCAGCTCCCGGACTAGCACAGATACGCAGTATTTT
D gene: .; J gene: TRBJ2-7; clone size: .; V gene: TRBV2; CDR3 length: 12; CDR3 protein: CASGGIASEQYF; CDR3 DNA: TGTGCCAGCGGTGGCATAGCCTCCGAGCAGTACTTC
D gene: .; J gene: TRBJ1-1; clone size: few; V gene: TRBV28; CDR3 length: 13; CDR3 protein: CASQGWTNTEAFF; CDR3 DNA: TGTGCCAGCCAGGGGTGGACGAACACTGAAGCTTTCTTT
D gene: .; J gene: TRBJ1-2; clone size: .; V gene: TRBV5-1; CDR3 length: 15; CDR3 protein: CASKAGDESVYGYTF; CDR3 DNA: TGCGCCAGCAAGGCGGGAGACGAGAGCGTTTATGGCTACACCTTC
D gene: .; J gene: TRBJ1-4; clone size: .; V gene: TRBV27; CDR3 length: 13; CDR3 protein: CASRTLGEVKLFF; CDR3 DNA: TGTGCCAGCAGAACTCTGGGGGAGGTAAAACTGTTTTTT
D gene: TRBD1; J gene: TRBJ1-5; clone size: few; V gene: TRBV10-3; CDR3 length: 14; CDR3 protein: CAISSGTGDQPQHF; CDR3 DNA: TGTGCCATCAGTTCCGGGACAGGAGATCAGCCCCAGCATTTT
D gene: TRBD1; J gene: TRBJ2-7; clone size: .; V gene: TRBV2; CDR3 length: 14; CDR3 protein: CASRTPGQRYEQYF; CDR3 DNA: TGTGCCAGCAGGACTCCGGGACAGAGGTACGAGCAGTACTTC
D gene: TRBD1; J gene: TRBJ1-4; clone size: .; V gene: TRBV28; CDR3 length: 15; CDR3 protein: CASSNPGTGREKLFF; CDR3 DNA: TGTGCCAGCAGTAACCCCGGGACAGGACGGGAAAAACTGTTTTTT
D gene: .; J gene: TRBJ1-2; clone size: .; V gene: TRBV27; CDR3 length: 13; CDR3 protein: CASTSRQNGGYTF; CDR3 DNA: TGTGCCAGCACATCGAGGCAAAACGGTGGCTACACCTTC
D gene: .; J gene: TRBJ1-1; clone size: .; V gene: TRBV10-3; CDR3 length: 12; CDR3 protein: CATQGTNTEAFF; CDR3 DNA: TGTGCCACCCAGGGGACGAACACTGAAGCTTTCTTT
D gene: .; J gene: TRBJ1-1; clone size: once; V gene: TRBV6-1; CDR3 length: 13; CDR3 protein: CASSERNRGKAFF; CDR3 DNA: TGTGCCAGCAGTGAACGGAATAGGGGAAAAGCTTTCTTT
D gene: .; J gene: TRBJ1-1; clone size: .; V gene: TRBV3-1/TRBV3-2; CDR3 length: 15; CDR3 protein: CASSQRWGGDTEAFF; CDR3 DNA: TGTGCCAGCAGCCAGAGATGGGGGGGGGACACTGAAGCTTTCTTT
D gene: TRBD1; J gene: TRBJ2-3; clone size: once; V gene: TRBV5-1; CDR3 length: 17; CDR3 protein: CASSTGQDLGSTDTQYF; CDR3 DNA: TGCGCCAGCAGCACGGGACAGGATTTAGGAAGCACAGATACGCAGTATTTT
D gene: TRBD1; J gene: TRBJ1-2; clone size: .; V gene: TRBV19; CDR3 length: 15; CDR3 protein: CASSADDRGYYGYTF; CDR3 DNA: TGTGCCAGTTCCGCTGATGACAGGGGATACTATGGCTACACCTTC
D gene: .; J gene: TRBJ1-4; clone size: .; V gene: TRBV5-1; CDR3 length: 17; CDR3 protein: CASSRGNTIATNEKLFF; CDR3 DNA: TGCGCCAGCAGCCGCGGGAATACAATAGCAACTAATGAAAAACTGTTTTTT
D gene: .; J gene: TRBJ1-2; clone size: .; V gene: TRBV28; CDR3 length: 14; CDR3 protein: CASSPPTENYGYTF; CDR3 DNA: TGTGCCAGCAGTCCCCCGACAGAGAACTATGGCTACACCTTC
D gene: TRBD1; J gene: TRBJ1-2; clone size: .; V gene: TRBV5-1; CDR3 length: 15; CDR3 protein: CASSFRGQGRYGYTF; CDR3 DNA: TGCGCCAGCAGCTTTCGAGGACAGGGACGGTATGGCTACACCTTC
D gene: .; J gene: TRBJ1-2; clone size: .; V gene: TRBV7-8; CDR3 length: 13; CDR3 protein: CASSILGGEGYTF; CDR3 DNA: TGTGCCAGCAGCATCCTAGGAGGGGAAGGCTACACCTTC
D gene: .; J gene: TRBJ2-4; clone size: once; V gene: TRBV5-6; CDR3 length: 15; CDR3 protein: CASSIGLILGNIQYF; CDR3 DNA: TGTGCCAGCAGCATTGGACTTATACTCGGTAACATTCAGTACTTC
D gene: .; J gene: TRBJ1-1; clone size: .; V gene: TRBV7-6; CDR3 length: 12; CDR3 protein: CASSSFSGGAFF; CDR3 DNA: TGTGCCAGCAGCTCCTTTTCTGGGGGGGCTTTCTTT
D gene: .; J gene: TRBJ2-6; clone size: .; V gene: TRBV5-4; CDR3 length: 15; CDR3 protein: CASSLQRSGANVLTF; CDR3 DNA: TGTGCCAGCAGCTTGCAGCGGTCTGGGGCCAACGTCCTGACTTTC
D gene: TRBD1; J gene: TRBJ2-7; clone size: .; V gene: TRBV6-6; CDR3 length: 14; CDR3 protein: CASIRDSLIHEQYF; CDR3 DNA: TGTGCCAGCATTCGGGACAGCCTAATCCACGAGCAGTACTTC
D gene: .; J gene: TRBJ1-6; clone size: .; V gene: TRBV19; CDR3 length: 15; CDR3 protein: CASRGEGRGNSPLHF; CDR3 DNA: TGTGCCAGCCGCGGGGAAGGGCGGGGTAATTCACCCCTCCACTTT